This entry features one TCR beta chain sequence. The data derive from a study of blood T cell repertoires in COVID-19. Study at large: The United States, Italy and Spain supplied acute and convalescent COVID-19 samples.

Deletions cut 3 bases from V and 0 bases from J, with 8 bases between. Germline V gene lookup returns CDR1 PRHDT and CDR2 FYEKMQ (reference sequence). The CDR3 contains 14 residues. Seattle patients were enrolled while actively infected and followed longitudinally. Methods used by the authors: Estimation of nucleated cell counts was performed using reference gene primer amplification. The method was immunoSEQ multiplex PCR; TCRdb's version includes in-frame clones alone and lacks a portion of them. V and J calls plus clone size are reproduced from that table; the DNA served to infer D and trimming. In the table there are about 170,000 clones, around four fifths of which are singletons.

V is TRBV13 and J is TRBJ1-1; D remains unclear. This TCR was recovered from a woman of 80 years or more with COVID-19, enrolled during active disease. The sample was peripheral blood. The CDR3 loop is CASSFPEMNTEAFF. The CDR3 nucleotides read TGTGCCAGCAGCTTCCCAGAAATGAACACTGAAGCTTTCTTT.